This TCR beta chain was identified during a study of T cell repertoires in cytomegalovirus infection. Overall study findings and caveats: Clonotype analysis showed dominance of the ex vivo response by HLA-C-restricted CMV-specific TCR beta clonotypes.

This clonotype turned up a few times. Its antigen remains unidentified. TCRdb re-analysed the reads in MiXCR, keeping a single row per CDR3 protein. In the table there are just under 550,000 distinct CDR3 sequences, about 25% of which are singletons. Per the germline V gene, CDR1 is SGHDT and CDR2 is YYEEEE. CDR3 length: 15 residues. Trimming took 2 bases from V and 7 from J; bases not matched to a gene: 9. The sequencing input was PBMCs. This clonotype was obtained from a human donor in good health (CMV status not recorded). Some clones in this sample may be carry-over from other donors' samples. The rearrangement uses TRBV5-6 and TRBJ1-5; 7 bases map to TRBD1. The CDR3 is CASSFRTGGAQPQHF. The DNA of the CDR3 is TGTGCCAGCAGCTTCAGGACAGGCGGCGCCCAGCCCCAGCATTTT.